The 21 T cell receptor beta chains below all came from one sample that was sequenced in a study of Graves' ophthalmopathy and Graves' hyperthyroidism. For repertoire sequencing, the TCR beta CDR3 regions were amplified from RNA transcripts. RT-PCR was first run with HTBI primers, then multiplex PCR in a second round. TCRdb analysed the multiplex PCR reads with MiXCR anew, one entry per CDR3 protein. The table shows 650,000 to 900,000 distinct CDR3 sequences, with approximately 40% occurring only once. The sample taken for sequencing was peripheral blood. The receptors stem from an adult man with Graves' ophthalmopathy.

The chain joins TRBV20-1 to TRBJ2-5; 9 nucleotides match TRBD2. The junction had 7 bases not matched to a gene; V was cut back by 5 bases and J by 3 bases. The CDR3 extends over 14 amino acids. CDR1 and CDR2 (germline): DFQATT, SNEGSKA (reference sequence). The DNA for the CDR3 is TGCAGTGCTGGACGCGGGGGGGCCGAAGAGACCCAGTACTTC. Amino acid sequence: CSAGRGGAEETQYF.

This clonotype has ten or more counts. This rearrangement joins TRBV9 to TRBJ1-6; D is uncertain. Trimming took off 0 bases at V and 0 bases at J, with 7 bases between the two ends. The V gene's germline CDR1 is SGDLS and CDR2 YYNGEE. The CDR3 covers 16 residues. The CDR3 nucleotides read TGTGCCAGCAGCGTAGGGCAAAACTCCTATAATTCACCCCTCCACTTT. It translates to CASSVGQNSYNSPLHF.

This clonotype was counted a few times. The gene calls are TRBV7-9 and TRBJ1-1; D unresolved. The CDR3 has 14 residues. Germline V gene data show CDR1 as SEHNR and CDR2 as FQNEAQ (reference sequence). Between the trimmed V and J ends, which lost 1 base and 9 bases, there was a span of 15 bases. CDR3 loop: CASSLDSGGSQAFF. The DNA for the CDR3 is TGTGCCAGCAGCTTAGATTCGGGCGGATCTCAAGCTTTCTTT.

The chain uses TRBV10-3 and TRBJ2-7, with TRBD1 as a possible D gene (6 bases). The V end was cut by 10 bases, the J end by 3 bases, with 13 bases between. Germline values: CDR1 ENHRY, CDR2 SYGVKD. This CDR3 comprises 12 residues. The CDR3 loop is CATQGIHYEQYF. The CDR3 region has the DNA TGTGCCACCCAGGGGATACACTACGAGCAGTACTTC.

The chain joins TRBV6-2 or TRBV6-3 to TRBJ2-7, with 7 bases fitting TRBD1. CDR3 length equals 15 residues. Germline CDR1 is MNHEY and CDR2 is SVGEGT. With 8 bases clipped from V and 1 base from J, the junction kept 11 bases outside the gene matches. In DNA, the CDR3 is TGTGCCAGCTCACCATCCACAGGGGAGTCCTACGAGCAGTACTTC. Translating it yields CASSPSTGESYEQYF.

This clonotype was detected ten times or more. This chain joins TRBV2 and TRBJ1-2; D remains unclear. The V and J ends lost 6 bases and 2 bases respectively, with 7 bases between them. Germline loops: CDR1 SNHLY, CDR2 FYNNEI. The CDR3 sequence is 12 residues long. The CDR3 nucleotides read TGTGCCAGCAGACAAAGCAACTATGGCTACACCTTC. It encodes CASRQSNYGYTF.

As regards this clonotype: The junction does not match germline at one end; this may be a read error. This sequence joins TRBV6-1 and TRBJ1-3, with D possibly being TRBD1 (6 bases). Germline CDR1 and CDR2: MNHNS and SASEGT. CDR3 length: 15 residues. DNA of the CDR3: TGTGCCAGCAGTGAAGAACTAAAACAGGGAAACACCACATATTTT. Its translation is CASSEELKQGNTTYF.

This clonotype was seen a handful of times. The V and J genes are TRBV12-3 or TRBV12-4 and TRBJ2-2; TRBD1 aligns across 8 bases. This CDR3 comprises 12 residues. Trimming removed 6 bases from V and 6 bases from J; junction bases left unmatched: 0. The CDR3 loop reads CASRGQAGELFF. As DNA, the CDR3 is TGTGCCAGCAGGGGACAGGCCGGGGAGCTGTTTTTT.

The chain has TRBV29-1 and TRBJ1-1; the D is unclear. The germline V gene has CDR1 SQVTM and CDR2 ANQGSEA. The CDR3 is 12 amino acids. Trimming cost V 8 bases and J 0 bases, with 10 bases left between them. Written as DNA, the CDR3 is TGCAGCTATGACGGTCTGAACACTGAAGCTTTCTTT. The encoded protein is CSYDGLNTEAFF.

CDR3 sequence (DNA): TGTGCCAGCAGCTTTAGGACCGAAGCCGCACCGAATGAAAAACTGTTTTTT. This sequence encodes CASSFRTEAAPNEKLFF. The chain combines TRBV7-9 with TRBJ1-4, with D unclear. The germline CDR1 and CDR2 sequences are SEHNR and FQNEAQ (reference sequence). V was pared by 3 bases and J by 5 bases, with 19 bases between. The CDR3 extends over 17 amino acids.

This clonotype was seen at least ten times. The rearrangement links TRBV7-9 to TRBJ1-2; D may be TRBD1 (6 bases). The ends were cut back, 3 bases at V and 5 bases at J, with 10 bases in the middle. This CDR3 comprises 13 residues. Germline CDR1 SEHNR, CDR2 FQNEAQ (reference sequence). The CDR3, as DNA: TGTGCCAGCAGCTTCCCAGGGGCGTATGGCTACACCTTC. As protein: CASSFPGAYGYTF.

Notes on this clonotype: A much larger clone sits a single nucleotide away, making a read error possible. V gene TRBV2 combines with J gene TRBJ1-5; TRBD1 is a possible D gene (5 bases). CDR1 is SNHLY and CDR2 is FYNNEI in the germline V gene. V lost 6 bases and J lost 5, with 11 bases in between. This CDR3 contains 13 residues. In nucleotides, the CDR3 is TGTGCCAGCAGGGGGGTGAGCGATCAGCCCCAGCATTTT. As protein: CASRGVSDQPQHF.

At least ten counts were recorded for this clonotype. The chain recombines TRBV15 with TRBJ1-5; D not resolved. Germline CDR1 reads LNHNV; CDR2 reads YYDKDF (reference sequence). The germline V and J ends were trimmed by 0 bases and 6 bases, with 9 bases remaining between them. This CDR3 has 14 residues. CDR3 sequence: CATSRDGEFQPQHF. CDR3 nucleotide sequence: TGTGCCACCAGCAGAGACGGCGAGTTTCAGCCCCAGCATTTT. Complete variable domain (other parts from reference TRBV15 and TRBJ1-5): DAMVIQNPRYQVTQFGKPVTLSCSQTLNHNVMYWYQQKSSQAPKLLFHYYDKDFNNEADTPDNFQSRRPNTSFCFLDIRSPGLGDTAMYLCATSRDGEFQPQHFGDGTRLSIL.

The V gene is TRBV24-1, the J gene TRBJ2-5; 8 nucleotides line up with TRBD1. The CDR3 is 14 residues long. V shed 6 bases and J 1 base; nucleotides not matched to a gene: 3. In germline, CDR1 is KGHDR, CDR2 SFDVKD. This chain's CDR3 is CATSKGQAQETQYF. In DNA form, the CDR3 reads TGTGCCACCAGTAAGGGACAGGCCCAAGAGACCCAGTACTTC.

The chain uses TRBV12-3 or TRBV12-4 and TRBJ2-5, with D perhaps TRBD1 (6 bases). The CDR3 extends over 13 amino acids. Trimming removed 7 bases at V and 5 bases at J, with 14 bases between. CDR3 sequence (DNA): TGTGCCAGCAAGTACAGGGTTGACGAGACCCAGTACTTC. Protein: CASKYRVDETQYF.

The chain uses TRBV20-1 and TRBJ1-5; unclear D gene. The CDR3 contains 17 residues. Germline V gene sequence: CDR1 DFQATT, CDR2 SNEGSKA (reference sequence). V lost 6 bases and J 3 bases, leaving 24 bases between the germline ends. This CDR3 reads CSAPSARAPTANQPQHF. DNA of the CDR3: TGCAGTGCCCCCAGTGCTAGAGCTCCCACAGCCAATCAGCCCCAGCATTTT.

The V call is TRBV6-5, the J call TRBJ1-5; unclear D gene. Germline values: CDR1 MNHEY, CDR2 SVGAGI. V lost 4 bases and J lost 5, with 18 bases in between. This CDR3 has 16 amino acids. DNA for the CDR3: TGTGCCAGCAGTTCCAACCGGACGGCCGACCATCAGCCCCAGCATTTT. It yields the protein CASSSNRTADHQPQHF.

The sample holds a few counts of this clonotype. The chain employs TRBV9 and TRBJ1-4, with D possibly being TRBD1 (5 bases). The CDR3 extends over 16 amino acids. Trimming stripped 4 bases from V and 0 bases from J, with 13 bases between. Germline V gene lookup returns CDR1 SGDLS and CDR2 YYNGEE. CDR3 protein: CASSPRDAATNEKLFF. The CDR3 DNA is TGTGCCAGCAGCCCACGGGACGCGGCAACTAATGAAAAACTGTTTTTT. Filled out from reference TRBV9 and TRBJ1-4, the complete variable domain reads DSGVTQTPKHLITATGQRVTLRCSPRSGDLSVYWYQQSLDQGLQFLIQYYNGEERAKGNILERFSAQQFPDLHSELNLSSLELGDSALYFCASSPRDAATNEKLFFGSGTQLSVL.

The rearrangement joins TRBV7-2 to TRBJ2-5, with D perhaps matching TRBD2 (6 bases). Germline V CDR1 and CDR2: SGHTA, FQGNSA. The V end lost 5 bases, the J end lost 2 bases, and 15 bases lay between the germline ends. CDR3 length: 15 residues. The CDR3 region has the DNA TGTGCCAGCAGCAAAGGGGACTCCCCGCAAGAGACCCAGTACTTC. Its protein is CASSKGDSPQETQYF. Combining the CDR3 with reference TRBV7-2 and TRBJ2-5 gives the whole variable domain GAGVSQSPSNKVTEKGKDVELRCDPISGHTALYWYRQSLGQGLEFLIYFQGNSAPDKSGLPSDRFSAERTGGSVSTLTIQRTQQEDSAVYLCASSKGDSPQETQYFGPGTRLLVL.

This chain joins TRBV25-1 and TRBJ2-6; 8 bases match TRBD1. Trimming took 6 bases from V and 2 from J; bases not matched to a gene: 6. The germline V gene encodes CDR1 MGHDK and CDR2 SYGVNS. The CDR3 extends over 16 amino acids. The CDR3 spells CASRPDRAPGANVLTF. CDR3 in DNA: TGTGCCAGCAGGCCGGACAGGGCTCCTGGGGCCAACGTCCTGACTTTC.

The rearrangement links TRBV12-3 or TRBV12-4 to TRBJ1-2, with D uncertain. V lost 4 bases to trimming and J lost 4 bases, with 16 bases between them. The CDR3 totals 15 residues. The CDR3 bases are TGTGCCAGCAGTTACTTAATCGGGTTTGCCTATGGCTACACCTTC. Translated: CASSYLIGFAYGYTF.